The rows below give T cell receptor beta chains drawn from one sample of a study of blood T cell repertoires in COVID-19. Here immunoSEQ multiplex PCR was the method, and the copy in TCRdb shows in-frame clones only, minus some. This table has about 440,000 clones, 90% appearing once. The sample consisted of PBMCs or T cells enriched from blood (not recorded which). All receptors come from a man younger than 35 who had recovered from COVID-19. Both conserved end residues are part of each CDR3. D genes are given only for firm matches.

>TRBJ1-5|-|TRBV19|15
CASRHTGNSNQPQHF
TGTGCCAGTCGTCATACGGGTAATAGCAATCAGCCCCAGCATTTT
>TRBJ1-4|-|TRBV7-9|14
CASSLGSGFGKLFF
TGTGCCAGCAGCTTAGGATCGGGGTTCGGAAAACTGTTTTTT
>TRBJ1-1|TRBD1|TRBV9|15
CASSVAGTGGTEAFF
TGTGCCAGCAGCGTAGCTGGGACAGGGGGGACTGAAGCTTTCTTT
>TRBJ1-1|-|TRBV11-2|13
CATNIRGGPEAFF
TGTGCCACTAACATCCGGGGGGGACCTGAAGCTTTCTTT
>TRBJ1-2|-|TRBV15|19
CATLGPRDTKPHSNYGYTF
TGTGCCACTCTTGGGCCCCGGGACACCAAACCCCATTCTAACTATGGCTACACCTTC
>TRBJ1-1|-|TRBV5-1|19
CASSLGRVPAAILNTEAFF
TGCGCCAGCAGCTTGGGGCGGGTACCGGCCGCAATTTTGAACACTGAAGCTTTCTTT
>TRBJ2-5|TRBD2|TRBV3-1/TRBV3-2|16
CASSPYLAGGRETQYF
TGTGCCAGCAGCCCCTACCTAGCGGGAGGAAGGGAGACCCAGTACTTC
>TRBJ1-1|-|TRBV9|16
CASSVIPLQGQSEAFF
TGTGCCAGCAGCGTAATACCGCTTCAGGGGCAGTCCGAAGCTTTCTTT
>TRBJ1-1|TRBD1|TRBV29-1|15
CSVEKSFGTGAEAFF
TGCAGCGTTGAAAAAAGCTTCGGGACAGGGGCTGAAGCTTTCTTT
>TRBJ2-1|TRBD2|TRBV5-1|15
CASSLVASGYNEQFF
TGCGCCAGCAGCTTGGTGGCTAGCGGATACAATGAGCAGTTCTTC
>TRBJ2-3|-|TRBV15|14
CATSSGLSTDTQYF
TGTGCCACCAGCAGCGGTCTTAGCACAGATACGCAGTATTTT
>TRBJ1-5|TRBD1|TRBV10-3|17
CAISEGRGLSSNQPQHF
TGTGCCATCAGTGAGGGCAGGGGGCTTTCGAGCAATCAGCCCCAGCATTTT
>TRBJ2-5|-|TRBV5-1|15
CASSSLQSLQETQYF
TGCGCCAGCAGCTCATTACAGAGTCTCCAAGAGACCCAGTACTTC
>TRBJ2-1|-|TRBV4-1|14
CASSLTREHNEQFF
TGCGCCAGCAGCCTCACGAGGGAGCACAATGAGCAGTTCTTC
>TRBJ2-7|-|TRBV28|15
CASSVQGGSSYEQYF
TGTGCCAGCAGCGTTCAGGGGGGAAGCTCCTACGAGCAGTACTTC
>TRBJ1-5|-|TRBV5-1|16
CASNGTPPYSNQPQHF
TGCGCCAGCAATGGCACACCTCCGTATAGCAATCAGCCCCAGCATTTT
>TRBJ2-5|-|TRBV7-9|13
CASSLGGWETQYF
TGTGCCAGCAGCTTAGGGGGCTGGGAGACCCAGTACTTC
>TRBJ1-2|-|TRBV28|13
CASTIAGGYGYTF
TGTGCCAGCACCATAGCCGGCGGTTATGGCTACACCTTC